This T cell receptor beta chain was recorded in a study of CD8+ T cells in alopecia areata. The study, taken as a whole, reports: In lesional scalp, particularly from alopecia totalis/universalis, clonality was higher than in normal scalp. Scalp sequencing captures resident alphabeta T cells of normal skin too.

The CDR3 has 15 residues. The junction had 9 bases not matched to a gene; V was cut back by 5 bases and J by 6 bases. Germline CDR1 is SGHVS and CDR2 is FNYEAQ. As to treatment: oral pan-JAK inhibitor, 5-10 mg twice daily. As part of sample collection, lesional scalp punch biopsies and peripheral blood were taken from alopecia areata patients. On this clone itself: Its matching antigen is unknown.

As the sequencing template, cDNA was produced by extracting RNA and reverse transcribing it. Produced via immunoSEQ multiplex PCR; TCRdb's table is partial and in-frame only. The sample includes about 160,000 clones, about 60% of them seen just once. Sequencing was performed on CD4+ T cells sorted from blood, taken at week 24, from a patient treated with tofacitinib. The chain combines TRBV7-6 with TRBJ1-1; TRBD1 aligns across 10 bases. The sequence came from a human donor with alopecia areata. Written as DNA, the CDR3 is TGTGCCAGCAGCCTTAATCCGGGACAGGGGTCTGAAGCTTTCTTT. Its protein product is CASSLNPGQGSEAFF.